This TCR beta chain originates from a study of T cell responses to AZD1222 COVID-19 vaccine. Findings of the study overall: Spike-specific TCR breadth and depth grew following two AZD1222 doses. Donors skewed white British and female; clonal diversity was possibly underestimated. Mapped onto spike, vaccine-associated CD4 TCRs spanned it and were dominant at 160-218 and 743-854.

The CDR3 consists of 18 residues. V shed 4 bases and J 0 bases; nucleotides not matched to a gene: 14. Looked up from germline, CDR1 is SGHRS and CDR2 is YFSETQ. As for this clone: Its antigen is undetermined.

The assay was immunoSEQ multiplex PCR, and TCRdb's table has in-frame clones only and misses some. Of around 99,000 clones detected, approximately 94% appear once; the ten largest clones hold 10% to 15%. The source material was peripheral blood, sampled on day 0 of AZD1222 vaccination. V gene TRBV5-1 combines with J gene TRBJ1-2, with 8 bases fitting TRBD1. The origin of this receptor is an adult in good health. The CDR3 DNA sequence: TGCGCCAGCAGCCGGACCGGACAGGGTATTCCCGCTAACTATGGCTACACCTTC. Protein sequence: CASSRTGQGIPANYGYTF.